This T cell receptor beta chain stems from a study of T cell responses to AZD1222 COVID-19 vaccine. Study-level findings and limits: Close to half of all spike-specific TCRs reportedly target regions of the variants that are unmutated. The donor group comprised mostly white British people and more females; the analysis possibly underestimated clonal diversity. The span of vaccine-associated CD4 TCRs extended across spike, with dominance at 160-218 and 743-854. Only after the peak T cell response were repertoires sampled.

Data came from immunoSEQ multiplex PCR; TCRdb stores just in-frame clones and leaves some out. The top ten clones hold about 3% of a sample with about 140,000 clones, more than 70% of them seen once. As for this clone: The antigen remains unidentified.

This CDR3 comprises 17 residues. V gave up 4 bases and J gave up 1 base, with 16 bases separating them. Germline V lookup: CDR1 MDHEN, CDR2 SYDVKM. Material: peripheral blood, obtained 28 days after the second AZD1222 dose. This chain links TRBV28 with TRBJ2-2; D might be TRBD1 or TRBD2, each matching 5 bases. The origin of this receptor is an adult who received the AZD1222 COVID-19 vaccine. The CDR3 bases are TGTGCCAGCAGTTCATACCAGGGAGATAGGAACACCGGGGAGCTGTTTTTT. Residues: CASSSYQGDRNTGELFF.